This T cell receptor beta chain was found in a study of cytomegalovirus exposure and HLA in healthy donors. Study outcomes and limitations: An analysis was carried out later, and it reportedly showed fewer N-insertions in an Asian-associated ancestry cluster than the approximately 610-donor mean. In a later analysis, DRB1 alleles had the most associated TCRs; HLA-C alleles the fewest. There were some public TCRs occurring in many donors, but most TCR sequences were rare.

PCR amplification relied on 60 Vbeta primers (plus 13 Jbeta primers). Only in-frame clones appear in the TCRdb table, and some are missing; sequencing was by immunoSEQ multiplex PCR. Of 95,000 to 150,000 clones listed, 83% are singletons. Germline lookup yields CDR1 MRHNA and CDR2 SNTAGT. Losses at the gene ends were 4 bases for V and 9 bases for J; bases not matched to a gene: 14. CDR3 length: 16 residues. Points on this clone: Its specificity is not known.

The chain has TRBV6-4 and TRBJ2-1, with 8 bases that match TRBD2. This clonotype was sampled from a woman aged 40-49 years in good health and CMV-seropositive. The specimen sequenced was PBMCs. In DNA, the CDR3 is TGTGCCAGCAGTGTCCTAGCGGGCGGCCCACCCAGTGAGCAGTTCTTC. Protein product: CASSVLAGGPPSEQFF.